The rows below give T cell receptor beta chains drawn from one sample of a study of shared clonotypes between healthy human individuals. The method was immunoSEQ multiplex PCR; TCRdb's version includes in-frame clones alone and lacks a portion of them. Altogether about 580,000 clones are present, nearly 98% being singletons, with the ten largest covering less than 0.35%. Sequenced sample: naive CD8+ T cells sorted from blood. All receptors come from a man in his thirties or forties in good health. Both conserved end residues are part of each CDR3. Fields, in order: V gene, J gene, D gene, clone size, CDR3 DNA, CDR3 protein. D genes are given only for firm matches. Clone size is shown for a subset of rows, as once, few, many or a class of expanded clone.

TRBV29-1,TRBJ2-5,NA,NA,TGCAGCGTTGTAAGTGAGGAGACCCAGTACTTC,CSVVSEETQYF
TRBV13,TRBJ1-2,TRBD1,NA,TGTGCCAGCAGCTTGCAGGGGGACTATGGCTACACCTTC,CASSLQGDYGYTF
TRBV5-1,TRBJ2-3,NA,NA,TGCGCCAGCAGCTGGGGGTCCACAGATACGCAGTATTTT,CASSWGSTDTQYF
TRBV9,TRBJ2-1,NA,once,TGTGCCAGCAGCGTAGGGGGCGTCTCTCAGCCGTTCTTC,CASSVGGVSQPFF
TRBV6-5,TRBJ2-7,TRBD1,NA,TGTGCCAGCAGTCCGGACAGGGGGCGGCAGTACTTC,CASSPDRGRQYF
TRBV4-1,TRBJ2-5,TRBD2,NA,TGCGCCAGCAGCCCTGCGGGAGTTTTGGAAGAGACCCAGTACTTC,CASSPAGVLEETQYF
TRBV10-3,TRBJ2-7,NA,NA,TGTGCCATTAGACGGGGCGGGGACTCCTACGAGCAGTACTTC,CAIRRGGDSYEQYF
TRBV14,TRBJ2-5,NA,NA,TGTGCCAGCAGCCAAGGGCGGGACACCTCAATAGAGACCCAGTACTTC,CASSQGRDTSIETQYF
TRBV11-3,TRBJ2-1,NA,once,TGTGCCAGCAGCTTAATTACGGGAGAGCAGTTCTTC,CASSLITGEQFF
TRBV27,TRBJ2-7,TRBD2,NA,TGTGCCAGCAGACCGGGACTAGCTGATTACGAGCAGTACTTC,CASRPGLADYEQYF
TRBV7-6,TRBJ2-7,TRBD2,NA,TGTGCCAGCAGCTCCCTAGGGACTAGCGGGAGGAGGTACGAGCAGTACTTC,CASSSLGTSGRRYEQYF
TRBV27,TRBJ2-3,TRBD2,NA,TGTGCCAGCAGTTTAAGCGGGACTAGCGTCCCAGATACGCAGTATTTT,CASSLSGTSVPDTQYF
TRBV27,TRBJ2-1,NA,NA,TGTGCCAGAGTGGGGGGTGAGCAGTTCTTC,CARVGGEQFF
TRBV28,TRBJ2-5,NA,NA,TGTGCCAGCAACATTTTTGCTTGGTACCAAGAGACCCAGTACTTC,CASNIFAWYQETQYF
TRBV16,TRBJ2-5,NA,NA,TGTGCCAGCAGCCAATCTTGGGAGACCCAGTACTTC,CASSQSWETQYF
TRBV5-1,TRBJ1-2,TRBD1,NA,TGCGCCAGCAGCGCCACTCCAGGGGGGTCTCATGGCTACACCTTC,CASSATPGGSHGYTF
TRBV6-6,TRBJ2-3,TRBD2,NA,TGTGCCAGCAGTTACACCGGGACTAGCGGCACAGATACGCAGTATTTT,CASSYTGTSGTDTQYF
TRBV4-3,TRBJ2-3,NA,once,TGCGCCAGCAGCCAAGTTGCGACGGGGGCCCTTACAGATACGCAGTATTTT,CASSQVATGALTDTQYF
TRBV2,TRBJ2-5,NA,NA,TGTGCCAGCAGTGAAGAGCCTCAAGAGACCCAGTACTTC,CASSEEPQETQYF
TRBV27,TRBJ2-7,TRBD1,NA,TGTGCCAGCAGTTTATTAGGACAGGGCTACGAGCAGTACTTC,CASSLLGQGYEQYF
TRBV9,TRBJ1-4,NA,NA,TGTGCCAGCAGCGTAGCTGAGGCAGGGGCAGAAAAACTGTTTTTT,CASSVAEAGAEKLFF
TRBV7-6,TRBJ2-2,TRBD2,NA,TGTGCCAGCAGCTTAGAGACTAGCGGGATGGTCGGGGAGCTGTTTTTT,CASSLETSGMVGELFF
TRBV27,TRBJ1-4,NA,NA,TGTGCCAGCAGTTTATACAGGAAGCATGAAAAACTGTTTTTT,CASSLYRKHEKLFF
TRBV4-3,TRBJ2-7,NA,NA,TGCGCCAGCAGCCAAGAGGTGCGGAGCTACGAGCAGTACTTC,CASSQEVRSYEQYF
TRBV7-6,TRBJ1-5,NA,NA,TGTGCCAGCGGCTTAGAGCCAGGGAATCAGCCCCAGCATTTT,CASGLEPGNQPQHF
TRBV10-3,TRBJ2-7,TRBD2,once,TGTGCCATCAGTGAAGGGCTAGCGGGTTACGAGCAGTACTTC,CAISEGLAGYEQYF
TRBV7-9,TRBJ2-2,TRBD1,once,TGTGCCAGTTCCGGGACAGGGGGCACCGGGGAGCTGTTTTTT,CASSGTGGTGELFF
TRBV4-1,TRBJ1-2,TRBD1,once,TGCGCCAGCAGCCCGCTAACTACAGGGGTTGCCTACACCTTC,CASSPLTTGVAYTF
TRBV19,TRBJ1-5,TRBD1,NA,TGTGCCAGTAGGCGGGACAGGGGAGATGAGCCTCCAATCAATCAGCCCCAGCATTTT,CASRRDRGDEPPINQPQHF
TRBV27,TRBJ2-7,TRBD2,NA,TGTGCCAGCAGTCTGACTAGCGCCTACGAGCAGTACTTC,CASSLTSAYEQYF
TRBV14,TRBJ2-7,NA,NA,TGTGCCAGCAGCCAAGGACGACTCGGGAAGTCCTACGAGCAGTACTTC,CASSQGRLGKSYEQYF
TRBV7-6,TRBJ1-5,TRBD1,once,TGTGCCAGCAGCTCAAAGACCAGGGGGGGCAATCAGCCCCAGCATTTT,CASSSKTRGGNQPQHF
TRBV2,TRBJ2-1,TRBD2,NA,TGTGCCAGCAATGGACTAGCGGGAGGGCCTGTTGATGAGCAGTTCTTC,CASNGLAGGPVDEQFF
TRBV5-1,TRBJ2-5,TRBD2,NA,TGCGCCAGCAGCATGACTAGCGGGAGTATTAGGGAGACCCAGTACTTC,CASSMTSGSIRETQYF
TRBV11-2,TRBJ2-2,TRBD2,once,TGTGCCAGCAGCTTAGGACTAGCGGGACAGGCTGGGGAGCTGTTTTTT,CASSLGLAGQAGELFF
TRBV9,TRBJ1-1,TRBD1,NA,TGTGCCAGCGGGACAGGGGTGAGCACTGAAGCTTTCTTT,CASGTGVSTEAFF
TRBV9,TRBJ2-5,NA,NA,TGTGCCAGCAGCGTAGTAGTGTCGTGGGGACGGGCCCTCCAAGAGACCCAGTACTTC,CASSVVVSWGRALQETQYF
TRBV5-4,TRBJ2-7,TRBD2,once,TGTGCCAGCAGCTTTAAGCGGGACTATCCTCCCTACGAGCAGTACTTC,CASSFKRDYPPYEQYF
TRBV7-9,TRBJ2-3,NA,NA,TGTGCCAGCAGCTTAGTAGGGACGGGGCTTCAAGGGACGCAGTATTTT,CASSLVGTGLQGTQYF
TRBV13,TRBJ2-3,NA,NA,TGTGCCAGCAGCTTGTGGGGGGATACGCAGTATTTT,CASSLWGDTQYF
TRBV11-2,TRBJ2-5,NA,NA,TGTGCCAGCAGCTTAGGATTAGGGGGTGAGACCCAGTACTTC,CASSLGLGGETQYF
TRBV2,TRBJ1-2,NA,NA,TGTGCCAGCAGGGGTAGTTATGATGGCTACACCTTC,CASRGSYDGYTF
TRBV25-1,TRBJ1-1,NA,NA,TGTGCCAGCAGTGAAAACCAGGGTTTGAACACTGAAGCTTTCTTT,CASSENQGLNTEAFF
TRBV14,TRBJ2-7,NA,NA,TGTGCCAGCAGCCCGCGACTTGGGCTAAGCTCCTACGAGCAGTACTTC,CASSPRLGLSSYEQYF
TRBV2,TRBJ2-2,NA,NA,TGTGCCAGCACCCCGGCCGACACCGGGGAGCTGTTTTTT,CASTPADTGELFF
TRBV6-1,TRBJ2-7,NA,NA,TGTGCCAGCAGTGAAAACTGGGGCGAGCAGTACTTC,CASSENWGEQYF
TRBV19,TRBJ2-2,NA,NA,TGTGCCAGTATGGCGGGGAACACCGGGGAGCTGTTTTTT,CASMAGNTGELFF
TRBV4-3,TRBJ2-7,TRBD2,once,TGCGCCAGCAGCCCTGGGAGGGCGGTATACGAGCAGTACTTC,CASSPGRAVYEQYF
TRBV9,TRBJ2-7,TRBD1,NA,TGTGCCAGCAGCGTAGGACAGGGTAACTCCTACGAGCAGTACTTC,CASSVGQGNSYEQYF
TRBV6-6,TRBJ1-5,TRBD1,NA,TGTGCCAGCAGTTCATCAGGGGGCGGTCAGCCCCAGCATTTT,CASSSSGGGQPQHF
TRBV6-1,TRBJ2-7,TRBD1,NA,TGTGCCAGCAGGGACGGGACAGCCCTTTCCTACGAGCAGTACTTC,CASRDGTALSYEQYF
TRBV11-2,TRBJ2-7,TRBD1,NA,TGTGCCAGCAGCTACACCCCCGGGACAGGGTTTCCCTACGAGCAGTACTTC,CASSYTPGTGFPYEQYF
TRBV27,TRBJ2-7,NA,NA,TGTGCCAGCAGTTTAGGCGGCTCCTTCTCCTACGAGCAGTACTTC,CASSLGGSFSYEQYF
TRBV11-2,TRBJ2-7,TRBD1,NA,TGTGCCAGCAGCGGACAGGCCTACGAGCAGTACTTC,CASSGQAYEQYF
TRBV4-3,TRBJ2-7,NA,few,TGCGCCAGCAGCCAAGAAAAGGGGGGAGTGGGCTACGAGCAGTACTTC,CASSQEKGGVGYEQYF
TRBV10-2,TRBJ2-2,NA,NA,TGCGCCAGCAGTGTTTCCTTTCAGAACACCGGGGAGCTGTTTTTT,CASSVSFQNTGELFF
TRBV5-1,TRBJ2-7,NA,NA,TGCGCCAGCAGCTTGGCCCGGGTCTACGAGCAGTACTTC,CASSLARVYEQYF
TRBV2,TRBJ2-7,TRBD2,NA,TGTGCCAGCACCGAGGGGGGGACTAGCCTTTACGAGCAGTACTTC,CASTEGGTSLYEQYF
TRBV7-9,TRBJ2-1,NA,NA,TGTGCCAGCAGCTTTTCCGGCTCCTACAATGAGCAGTTCTTC,CASSFSGSYNEQFF